Following are 27 T cell receptor beta chains from one sample sequenced in a study of T cell changes during pregnancy in multiple sclerosis. Profiled with immunoSEQ multiplex PCR; TCRdb holds only in-frame clones, not every one. The sample holds 130,000 or so clones, 80% to 95% seen once. Sequencing was performed on peripheral blood, taken before pregnancy. The receptors were sampled from a female donor with multiple sclerosis, enrolled in a pregnancy study.

This clone has a single count. This chain links TRBV30 with TRBJ2-1; TRBD1 matches 8 bases. CDR1 is GTSNPN and CDR2 is SVGIG in the germline V gene (reference sequence). V lost 0 bases, J lost 15 bases, and 10 bases stayed unmatched. The CDR3 spans 13 residues. As DNA, the CDR3 is TGTGCCTGGAGTGTACCCCGGGACAGGATAGGGTTCTTC. Its translation: CAWSVPRDRIGFF.

This chain connects TRBV27 to TRBJ1-5; unclear D gene. With 10 bases removed from V and 8 bases from J, the gap between germline ends came to 21 bases. Germline CDR1 is MNHEY and CDR2 is SMNVEV (reference sequence). There are 14 residues in the CDR3. The CDR3 DNA is TGTGCCACCTCGACGGGGTCCTCGAGGGAGCCCCAGCATTTT. The encoded protein is CATSTGSSREPQHF.

The chain is built from TRBV4-1 and TRBJ2-7; D is unclear. The CDR3 is 16 residues long. Germline V gene sequence: CDR1 MGHRA, CDR2 YSYEKL. Trimming removed 0 bases at V and 1 base at J, with 13 bases between. In DNA, the CDR3 is TGCGCCAGCAGCCAAGATATGGCAGCGCGTTCCTACGAGCAGTACTTC. This gives the protein CASSQDMAARSYEQYF.

The gene calls are TRBV19 and TRBJ1-5; no clear D gene. Germline values: CDR1 LNHDA, CDR2 SQIVND (reference sequence). The CDR3 is made up of 16 amino acids. Between the trimmed V and J ends, which lost 3 bases and 7 bases, there was a span of 19 bases. CDR3 DNA sequence: TGTGCCAGTAGTATGGTGACGGGGAGTGACGGCCAGCCCCAGCATTTT. Translation gives CASSMVTGSDGQPQHF.

The chain links TRBV19 to TRBJ1-2; TRBD1 aligns across 7 bases. The CDR3 totals 16 residues. Germline assignment: CDR1 LNHDA and CDR2 SQIVND (reference sequence). Germline trimming cut 7 bases from V and 4 bases from J; bases unmatched to any gene: 15. The CDR3 here is CASTLNAGTVLYGYTF. CDR3 DNA: TGTGCCAGTACCCTGAACGCCGGGACAGTACTCTATGGCTACACCTTC.

The rearrangement uses TRBV7-4 and TRBJ2-1; TRBD2 matches at 15 bases. Germline assignment: CDR1 SGHVT and CDR2 SQSDAQ. Trimming removed 5 bases from V and 6 bases from J; junction bases left unmatched: 11. CDR3 length: 18 residues. The DNA of the CDR3 is TGTGCCAGCAGCGAGAGGACTAGCGGGAGGGCCGTATTCAATGAGCAGTTCTTC. Amino acid sequence: CASSERTSGRAVFNEQFF.

The count of this clone is one. V is TRBV6-5 and J is TRBJ1-1, with 8 bases identical to TRBD1. CDR3 size: 13 residues. CDR1 and CDR2 from the germline V gene are MNHEY and SVGAGI. Germline trimming cut 8 bases from V and 1 base from J; bases unmatched to any gene: 3. DNA for the CDR3: TGTGCCAGCCAGGGGACAGGGAACACTGAAGCTTTCTTT. Translation gives CASQGTGNTEAFF.

The V gene is TRBV6-5, the J gene TRBJ2-7; 9 nucleotides match TRBD1. This CDR3 spans 13 amino acids. V shed 6 bases and J 3 bases; nucleotides not matched to a gene: 3. Germline values: CDR1 MNHEY, CDR2 SVGAGI. The chain's CDR3 is CASSSGQGYEQYF. For the CDR3, the DNA is TGTGCCAGCAGCTCGGGACAGGGCTACGAGCAGTACTTC.

This clone showed up just once. V and J are TRBV5-4 and TRBJ1-6; D not resolved. V was cut by 0 bases and J by 1 base, with 5 bases left in between. The germline V gene has CDR1 SGHNT and CDR2 YYREEE (reference sequence). The CDR3 is 15 residues long. The CDR3 reads CASSLGRSYNSPLHF. CDR3 bases: TGTGCCAGCAGCTTGGGTAGATCCTATAATTCACCCCTCCACTTT.

This chain joins TRBV11-2 and TRBJ2-3; TRBD2 might be the D (6 bases). CDR1 and CDR2 (germline): SGHAT, FQNNGV. V shed 7 bases and J shed 1 base, with 12 bases lying between them. The CDR3 sequence is 14 residues long. The CDR3 protein is CASTGTPGTDTQYF. For the CDR3, the DNA is TGTGCCAGCACCGGGACTCCGGGCACAGATACGCAGTATTTT.

The chain couples TRBV6-1 to TRBJ1-5; 7 bases line up with TRBD1. V was clipped by 5 bases and J by 0 bases; unmatched bases: 4. The CDR3 sequence is 15 residues long. Germline CDR1 is MNHNS and CDR2 is SASEGT. CDR3 bases: TGTGCCAGCAGTAGTGGACAGGTTAGCAATCAGCCCCAGCATTTT. Its translation is CASSSGQVSNQPQHF.

This chain links TRBV10-3 with TRBJ1-1, with TRBD1 as a possible D gene (5 bases). Germline V gene data show CDR1 as ENHRY and CDR2 as SYGVKD. V lost 6 bases and J 4 bases, leaving 12 bases between the germline ends. CDR3 length equals 13 residues. In nucleotides, the CDR3 is TGTGCCATCAGGGGGAGGGACGGCACTGAAGCTTTCTTT. This encodes CAIRGRDGTEAFF.

This rearrangement joins TRBV9 to TRBJ2-1, with 7 bases identical to TRBD2. This CDR3 spans 15 amino acids. Germline values: CDR1 SGDLS, CDR2 YYNGEE. The J segment lost 0 bases and the V segment lost 7 bases, leaving 7 bases of the junction unmatched. For the CDR3, the DNA is TGTGCCAGCGGGGGGGGTCCTAGCTCCTACAATGAGCAGTTCTTC. It specifies CASGGGPSSYNEQFF.

The chain uses TRBV12-5 and TRBJ2-1; D is uncertain. The CDR3 spans 13 residues. The V and J ends lost 1 base and 6 bases respectively, with 7 bases between them. CDR1 is LGHNT, CDR2 FRNRAP, per germline. CDR3 DNA: TGTGCTAGTGGTTTGGGGGTAGCCAATGAGCAGTTCTTC. Translation: CASGLGVANEQFF.

The chain carries TRBV6-5 and TRBJ1-2; weak D call: TRBD1 (6 bases). CDR1 MNHEY and CDR2 SVGAGI come from the germline V gene. CDR3 length: 15 residues. V was shortened by 0 bases and J by 7 bases, with 15 bases between the two germline ends. The CDR3 reads CASSYSLQVGAGYTF. CDR3 in DNA: TGTGCCAGCAGTTACTCTTTGCAGGTGGGGGCTGGCTACACCTTC.

In the case of this clone: Germline and junction disagree at one end, which may indicate a read error. V usage is TRBV7-2 and J usage is TRBJ1-1, with D possibly matching TRBD1 (6 bases). CDR3 length: 13 residues. CDR1 SGHTA and CDR2 FQGNSA come from the germline V gene. CDR3: CASSLPPEHDRSF. Here the CDR3 DNA reads TGTGCCAGCAGCTTACCCCCCGAACATGACAGGAGTTTT.

The genes are TRBV7-9 and TRBJ1-2; 10 nucleotides agree with TRBD1. CDR1 is SEHNR and CDR2 is FQNEAQ in the germline V gene (reference sequence). This CDR3 has 14 amino acids. The V gene end was trimmed by 5 bases and the J gene end by 6 bases; junction bases not matched to a gene: 6. CDR3 sequence reads: CASSRDRGHNGYTF. CDR3 bases: TGTGCCAGCAGCCGAGACAGGGGGCATAATGGCTACACCTTC.

The chain combines TRBV5-6 with TRBJ2-5, with TRBD2 matching over 7 bases. Per the germline V gene, CDR1 is SGHDT and CDR2 is YYEEEE. The CDR3 has 15 residues. With V trimmed by 2 bases and J by 1 base, 5 bases remained unmatched. The CDR3 nucleotides are TGTGCCAGCAGCTTCAAACTAGCGCCCCAAGAGACCCAGTACTTC. It is translated as CASSFKLAPQETQYF.

The J gene is TRBJ1-2, the V gene TRBV2; D gene ambiguous. With 6 bases removed from V and 4 bases from J, the gap between germline ends came to 9 bases. Germline-derived CDR1 and CDR2 are SNHLY and FYNNEI. The length of the CDR3 is 12 residues. The chain's CDR3 is CASRLQTYGYTF. CDR3 in DNA: TGTGCCAGCAGGTTACAGACCTATGGCTACACCTTC.

The chain couples TRBV9 to TRBJ2-2; TRBD2 is a possible D gene (5 bases). The ends were cut back, 4 bases at V and 3 bases at J, with 16 bases in the middle. Germline lookup yields CDR1 SGDLS and CDR2 YYNGEE. The CDR3 extends over 16 amino acids. The CDR3 spells CASSSQAAPDTGELFF. The CDR3 bases are TGTGCCAGCAGCTCCCAAGCGGCACCAGACACCGGGGAGCTGTTTTTT.

The V call is TRBV5-1, the J call TRBJ2-1, with D possibly TRBD2 on 6 matching bases. Germline lookup yields CDR1 SGHRS and CDR2 YFSETQ. The CDR3 is 12 amino acids. V lost 4 bases and J 8 bases, leaving 10 bases between the germline ends. CDR3 nucleotides: TGCGCCAGCAGCCCGGAGGGGCATGAGCAGTTCTTC. Its protein product is CASSPEGHEQFF.

The V gene is TRBV6-6, the J gene TRBJ1-4; D is uncertain. CDR1 and CDR2 (germline): MNHNY, SVGAGI (reference sequence). This CDR3 contains 14 residues. V lost 2 bases and J lost 8, with 12 bases in between. This chain's CDR3 is CASSYVREWEKLFF. DNA of the CDR3: TGTGCCAGCAGTTACGTTCGAGAATGGGAAAAACTGTTTTTT.

The chain uses TRBV5-6 and TRBJ2-3; 10 positions match TRBD1. The ends lost 3 bases at V and 5 bases at J; junction bases unmatched: 9. This CDR3 is 16 amino acids long. The germline CDR1 and CDR2 sequences are SGHDT and YYEEEE. In nucleotides, the CDR3 is TGTGCCAGCAGCTCAACCCGACAGGGGGCTGGAGATACGCAGTATTTT. Protein: CASSSTRQGAGDTQYF. Full variable domain (remainder filled in from reference TRBV5-6 and TRBJ2-3): DAGVTQSPTHLIKTRGQQVTLRCSPKSGHDTVSWYQQALGQGPQFIFQYYEEEERQRGNFPDRFSGHQFPNYSSELNVNALLLGDSALYLCASSSTRQGAGDTQYFGPGTRLTVL.

On this clone itself: Other DNA sequences in the same sample also yield this CDR3. The gene calls are TRBV6-5 and TRBJ1-1; TRBD1 might be the D (5 bases). The germline CDR1 and CDR2 sequences are MNHEY and SVGAGI. This CDR3 is 13 amino acids long. Trimming pared 2 bases from V and 2 bases from J, leaving 6 bases between. CDR3 sequence reads: CASSYRGNTEAFF. The CDR3 coding sequence is TGTGCCAGCAGTTACAGGGGAAACACTGAAGCTTTCTTT.

This rearrangement joins TRBV5-1 to TRBJ2-1; tentatively, D is TRBD1 (6 bases). V was pared by 1 base and J by 5 bases, with 10 bases between. From germline, CDR1 is SGHRS and CDR2 YFSETQ. The CDR3 is 14 residues long. CDR3 nucleotides: TGCGCCAGCAGCTTGAAGGGGGACCACAATGAGCAGTTCTTC. Its protein product is CASSLKGDHNEQFF. The complete variable domain, with remaining parts taken from reference TRBV5-1 and TRBJ2-1, reads KAGVTQTPRYLIKTRGQQVTLSCSPISGHRSVSWYQQTPGQGLQFLFEYFSETQRNKGNFPGRFSGRQFSNSRSEMNVSTLELGDSALYLCASSLKGDHNEQFFGPGTRLTVL.

The genes are TRBV7-2 and TRBJ2-5; D gene uncertain. The CDR3 sequence is 13 residues long. Germline V gives CDR1 SGHTA, CDR2 FQGNSA. V was shortened by 1 base and J by 7 bases, with 10 bases between the two germline ends. This CDR3 is CASSLGSDLTQYF. The DNA of the CDR3 is TGTGCCAGCAGCTTAGGGTCTGACTTGACCCAGTACTTC.

The genes are TRBV7-8 and TRBJ1-2; TRBD1 matches at 9 bases. In germline, CDR1 is SGHVS, CDR2 FQNEAQ. The trim removed 1 base at V and 1 base at J, leaving 10 bases unmatched. This CDR3 is built from 18 residues. CDR3 nucleotides: TGTGCCAGCAGCTTAGACTGGGGGACAGGGCCCCTTAACTATGGCTACACCTTC. It specifies CASSLDWGTGPLNYGYTF.